Below are 4 T cell receptor beta chains sequenced from a single sample in a study of T cells in Graves' hyperthyroidism and ophthalmopathy. RNA transcripts were the template for amplifying TCR beta CDR3 regions. First-round RT-PCR targeting the TCR CDR3 was performed with the HTBI primer set. One entry per CDR3 protein, called by TCRdb with MiXCR from the multiplex PCR reads. Of approximately 640,000 distinct CDR3 sequences in the sample, 17% were seen once. The sequenced sample was blood. All receptors derive from a man aged 50 to 60 with Graves' hyperthyroidism.

This clonotype was seen a few times. V and J are TRBV9 and TRBJ2-7, with 8 bases fitting TRBD2. The ends lost 0 bases at V and 5 bases at J; junction bases unmatched: 7. Germline-derived CDR1 and CDR2 are SGDLS and YYNGEE. The CDR3 has 15 residues. Here the CDR3 DNA reads TGTGCCAGCAGCGTAGCCGGGACTAGATGGGACGAGCAGTACTTC. Its translation: CASSVAGTRWDEQYF. The variable domain in full, completed from reference TRBV9 and TRBJ2-7, reads DSGVTQTPKHLITATGQRVTLRCSPRSGDLSVYWYQQSLDQGLQFLIQYYNGEERAKGNILERFSAQQFPDLHSELNLSSLELGDSALYFCASSVAGTRWDEQYFGPGTRLTVT.

This clonotype was recorded once. This may stem from a read error, because a much larger clone lies one nucleotide away. The CDR3 coding sequence is TGTGGCAGCAGCGCCGGGACTAGCGGGAGAGGCTACAATGAGCAGTTCTTC. This encodes CGSSAGTSGRGYNEQFF. The gene calls are TRBV11-1 and TRBJ2-1; TRBD2 matches at 14 bases. Germline values: CDR1 SGHAT, CDR2 FQDESV (reference sequence). This CDR3 spans 17 amino acids.

This clonotype was found many times. The chain couples TRBV24-1 to TRBJ2-1; D possibly corresponds to TRBD2 (6 bases). V lost 11 bases to trimming and J lost 4 bases, with 23 bases between them. Germline V gene lookup returns CDR1 KGHDR and CDR2 SFDVKD. The CDR3 has 16 amino acids. The CDR3 here is CASEGLGDSLYNEQFF. In DNA, the CDR3 is TGTGCCAGCGAGGGACTCGGGGACTCGCTTTACAATGAGCAGTTCTTC.

As concerns this clonotype: A much larger clone is a single base away; this may be a read error. The chain has TRBV5-1 and TRBJ2-1; 9 bases map to TRBD2. The germline V gene has CDR1 SGHRS and CDR2 YFSETQ. The CDR3 runs to 17 residues. CDR3 DNA: TGCGCCAGCAGCTTGGAGTCTAGCGGGACTCGTAACAATGAGAAGTTCTTC. Its protein product is CASSLESSGTRNNEKFF.